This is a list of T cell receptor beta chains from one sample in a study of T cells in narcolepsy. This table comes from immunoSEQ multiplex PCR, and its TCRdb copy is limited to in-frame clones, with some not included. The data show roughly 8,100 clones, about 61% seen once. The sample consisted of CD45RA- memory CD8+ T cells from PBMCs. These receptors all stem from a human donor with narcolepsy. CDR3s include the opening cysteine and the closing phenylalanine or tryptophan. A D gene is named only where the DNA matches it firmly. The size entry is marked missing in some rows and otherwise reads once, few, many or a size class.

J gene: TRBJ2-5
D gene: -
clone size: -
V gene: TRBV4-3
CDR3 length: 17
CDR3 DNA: TGCGCCAGCAGCCAAGATTACTTTGCACAGGGAGGAGAGACCCAGTACTTC
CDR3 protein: CASSQDYFAQGGETQYF

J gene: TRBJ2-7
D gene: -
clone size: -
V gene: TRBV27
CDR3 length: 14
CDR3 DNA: TGTGCCAGCAGTTTCGGCAGGACCACCTACGAGCAGTACTTC
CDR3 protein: CASSFGRTTYEQYF

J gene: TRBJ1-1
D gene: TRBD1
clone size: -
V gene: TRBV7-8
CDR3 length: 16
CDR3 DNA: TGTGCCAGCAGCTTCCCTGGACAGGGAGGGGACACTGAAGCTTTCTTT
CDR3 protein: CASSFPGQGGDTEAFF

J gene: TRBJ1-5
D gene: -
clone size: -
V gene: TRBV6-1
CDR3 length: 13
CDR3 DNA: TGTGCCAGTGAAGGAGGGGAATCAGCGGCCCAGCATTTT
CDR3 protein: CASEGGESAAQHF

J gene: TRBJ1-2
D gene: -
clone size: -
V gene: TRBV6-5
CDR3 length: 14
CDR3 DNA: TGTGCCAGCAGGGGGACATCAACTAACTATGGCTACACCTTC
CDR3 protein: CASRGTSTNYGYTF

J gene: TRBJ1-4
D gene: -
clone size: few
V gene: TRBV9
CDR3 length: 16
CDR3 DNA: TGTGCCAGCAGCGCTCGGACAGCTCAACTTAATGAAAAACTGTTTTTT
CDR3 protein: CASSARTAQLNEKLFF

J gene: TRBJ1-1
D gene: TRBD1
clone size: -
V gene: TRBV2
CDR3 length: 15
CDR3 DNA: TGTGCCAGCAGTGAAGCGGGACAGGGATATAGCGAAGCTTTCTTT
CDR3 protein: CASSEAGQGYSEAFF

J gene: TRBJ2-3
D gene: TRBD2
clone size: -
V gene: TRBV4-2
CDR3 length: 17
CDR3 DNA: TGTGCCAGCAGCCAAGAGCTAGCGGGGGCCAACACAGATACGCAGTATTTT
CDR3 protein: CASSQELAGANTDTQYF

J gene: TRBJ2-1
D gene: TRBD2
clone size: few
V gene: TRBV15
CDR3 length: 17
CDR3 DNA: TGTGCCACCAGCAGAGACCCTAGCGGGGGAGCTTACAATGAGCAGTTCTTC
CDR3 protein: CATSRDPSGGAYNEQFF

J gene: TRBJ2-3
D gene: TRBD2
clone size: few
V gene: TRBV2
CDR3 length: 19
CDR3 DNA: TGTGCCAGCAGTACCACGACTAGCGGGGAACCTTCTAGCACAGATACGCAGTATTTT
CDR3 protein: CASSTTTSGEPSSTDTQYF

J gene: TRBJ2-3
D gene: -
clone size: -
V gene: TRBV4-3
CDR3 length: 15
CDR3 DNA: TGCGCCAGCAGCCGGGGGGCCCAGAGCACAGATACGCAGTATTTT
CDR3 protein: CASSRGAQSTDTQYF

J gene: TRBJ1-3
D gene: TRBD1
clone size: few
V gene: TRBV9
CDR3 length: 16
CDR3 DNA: TGTGCCAGCAGCGCTGGACAGGTGACCTCTGGAAACACCATATATTTT
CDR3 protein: CASSAGQVTSGNTIYF

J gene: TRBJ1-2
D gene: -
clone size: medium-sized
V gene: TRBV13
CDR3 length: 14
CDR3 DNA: TGTGCCAGCAGCTCCCCGGATACGGGTTCGGGCTACACCTTC
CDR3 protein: CASSSPDTGSGYTF

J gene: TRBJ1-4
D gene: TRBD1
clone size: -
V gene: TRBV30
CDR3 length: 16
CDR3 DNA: TGTGCCTGGGTACCACAGGGGGCGATCCCTAATGAAAAACTGTTTTTT
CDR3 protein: CAWVPQGAIPNEKLFF

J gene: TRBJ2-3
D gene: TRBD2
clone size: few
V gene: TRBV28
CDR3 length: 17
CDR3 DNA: TGTGCCAGCAGTGTCGGGACTAGCGGGGGGGGCACAGATACGCAGTATTTT
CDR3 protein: CASSVGTSGGGTDTQYF

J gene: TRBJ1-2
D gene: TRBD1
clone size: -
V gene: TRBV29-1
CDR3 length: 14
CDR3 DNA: TGCAGCGTTGAAGATCGGGAGGGGGCGAACGGCTACACCTTC
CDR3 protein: CSVEDREGANGYTF

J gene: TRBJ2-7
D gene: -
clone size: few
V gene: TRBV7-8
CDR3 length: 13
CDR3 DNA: TGTGCCAGCAGCTTAGGGTTGAGGGGCGAGCAGTACTTC
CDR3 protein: CASSLGLRGEQYF

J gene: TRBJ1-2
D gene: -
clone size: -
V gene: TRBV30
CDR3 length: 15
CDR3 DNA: TGTGCCTGGATCCCGGGGCTACCCGGGAACTATGGCTACACCTTC
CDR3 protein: CAWIPGLPGNYGYTF

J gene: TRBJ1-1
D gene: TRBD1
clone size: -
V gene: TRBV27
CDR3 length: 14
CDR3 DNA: TGTGCCAGCAGCCCCGGACAGGGGAACACTGAAGCTTTCTTT
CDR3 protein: CASSPGQGNTEAFF

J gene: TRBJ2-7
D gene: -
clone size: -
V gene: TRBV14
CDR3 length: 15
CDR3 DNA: TGTGCCAGCAGCCGGGTGAGGGGGGCGCGGCACGAGCAGTACTTC
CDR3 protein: CASSRVRGARHEQYF

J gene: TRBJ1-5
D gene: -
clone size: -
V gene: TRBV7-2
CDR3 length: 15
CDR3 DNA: TGTGCCAGCAGCTCTTATTCCGGTTCCAATCAGCCCCAGCATTTT
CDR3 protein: CASSSYSGSNQPQHF

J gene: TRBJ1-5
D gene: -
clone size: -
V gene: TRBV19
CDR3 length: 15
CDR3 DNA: TGTGCCAGTAGTATATCCCTTGGAGGGAATCAGCCCCAGCATTTT
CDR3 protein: CASSISLGGNQPQHF

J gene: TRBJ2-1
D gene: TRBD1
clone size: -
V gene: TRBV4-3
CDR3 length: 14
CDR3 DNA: TGCGCCAGCAGCCAAGAGACAGGGTACGATGAGCAGTTCTTC
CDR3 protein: CASSQETGYDEQFF

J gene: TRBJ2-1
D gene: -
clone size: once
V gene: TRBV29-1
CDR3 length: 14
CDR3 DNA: TGCAGCGTTATGTTCCAGAACTCCTACAATGAGCAGTTCTTC
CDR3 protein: CSVMFQNSYNEQFF

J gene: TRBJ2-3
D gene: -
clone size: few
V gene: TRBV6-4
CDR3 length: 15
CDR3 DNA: TGTGCCAGCAGTGATTCCAGGGGGGGCACAGATACGCAGTATTTT
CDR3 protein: CASSDSRGGTDTQYF

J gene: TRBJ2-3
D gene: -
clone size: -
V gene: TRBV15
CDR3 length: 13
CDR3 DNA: TGTGCCACCAGCAGAGGGGAAACAGATACGCAGTATTTT
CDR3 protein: CATSRGETDTQYF